Presented here are 15 T cell receptor beta chains from one specimen sequenced in a study of cytomegalovirus exposure and HLA in healthy donors. Profiled with immunoSEQ multiplex PCR; TCRdb holds only in-frame clones, not every one. The table includes some 190,000 clones, roughly 86% detected once. The sequencing input was PBMCs. These receptors originate from a man aged 25 to 45 in good health and CMV-seropositive.

V and J are TRBV7-3 and TRBJ1-1; D is ambiguous. The V end was cut by 0 bases, the J end by 0 bases, with 5 bases between. Germline CDR1 reads SGHTA; CDR2 reads FQGTGA. CDR3 length: 14 residues. The CDR3 reads CASSLTRVNTEAFF. The DNA of the CDR3 is TGTGCCAGCAGCTTAACGAGGGTGAACACTGAAGCTTTCTTT. Using reference TRBV7-3 and TRBJ1-1 for the parts outside the CDR3, the full variable domain is GAGVSQTPSNKVTEKGKYVELRCDPISGHTALYWYRQSLGQGPEFLIYFQGTGAADDSGLPNDRFFAVRPEGSVSTLKIQRTERGDSAVYLCASSLTRVNTEAFFGQGTRLTVV.

The table lists this clone with a count of one. The chain couples TRBV4-3 to TRBJ2-7; no clear D. The germline V and J ends were trimmed by 2 bases and 4 bases, with 15 bases remaining between them. Germline CDR1 is LGHNA and CDR2 is YSLEER. This CDR3 has 15 amino acids. The CDR3 nucleotides are TGCGCCAGCAGCCAATTGTTACAGTCCGGATACGAGCAGTACTTC. Amino acid sequence: CASSQLLQSGYEQYF.

The V gene is TRBV2, the J gene TRBJ2-1; D unresolved. This CDR3 is built from 15 residues. Germline CDR1 and CDR2: SNHLY and FYNNEI. V was pared by 2 bases and J by 2 bases, with 10 bases between. The CDR3 DNA reads TGTGCCAGCAGTGAATCCGCAACCGCCTACAATGAGCAGTTCTTC. It is translated as CASSESATAYNEQFF.

The CDR3 region has the DNA TGTGCCAGCAGCGTAGTTCCCGGGGGCGGGAACTCCTACAATGAGCAGTTCTTC. Amino acid sequence: CASSVVPGGGNSYNEQFF. V gene TRBV9 combines with J gene TRBJ2-1; D could derive from TRBD1 or TRBD2 (6 bases each). Germline V gene lookup returns CDR1 SGDLS and CDR2 YYNGEE. Trimming removed 0 bases from V and 0 bases from J, with 16 bases in between. This CDR3 contains 18 residues.

This clone has ten or more counts. The chain uses TRBV28 and TRBJ2-5, with a possible D match to TRBD1 (5 bases). V was trimmed by 5 bases and J by 2 bases, leaving 12 bases between them. The germline V gene has CDR1 MDHEN and CDR2 SYDVKM. The CDR3 is made up of 14 amino acids. CDR3 nucleotides: TGTGCCAGCAGTAACCTCGACAGACAAGAGACCCAGTACTTC. Amino acid sequence: CASSNLDRQETQYF.

The V call is TRBV5-1, the J call TRBJ1-6; D possibly corresponds to TRBD1 (6 bases). CDR1 is SGHRS, CDR2 YFSETQ, per germline. V gave up 5 bases and J gave up 11 bases, with 14 bases separating them. This CDR3 is built from 13 residues. For the CDR3, the DNA is TGCGCCAGCAGTTATGGACAGCCACCACCCCTCCACTTT. Protein: CASSYGQPPPLHF.

A single count supports this clone. In DNA, the CDR3 is TGTGCCAGCAGTGAATGGGGCGGCTCTGGAAACACCATATATTTT. Residues: CASSEWGGSGNTIYF. V is TRBV25-1 and J is TRBJ1-3; tentatively, D is TRBD1 (5 bases). The CDR3 is made up of 15 amino acids. The V end was cut by 1 base, the J end by 0 bases, with 7 bases between. Looked up from germline, CDR1 is MGHDK and CDR2 is SYGVNS.

This chain joins TRBV19 and TRBJ1-2; no clear D gene. CDR1 and CDR2 from the germline V gene are LNHDA and SQIVND (reference sequence). V lost 8 bases and J lost 7, with 23 bases in between. CDR3 size: 15 residues. The CDR3 spells CASGRTDLWLFGYTF. The CDR3, as DNA: TGTGCCAGTGGTAGGACGGATCTATGGCTATTTGGCTACACCTTC.

The chain joins TRBV20-1 to TRBJ2-3, with D tentatively TRBD2 (5 bases). The CDR3 is 11 amino acids. V shed 7 bases and J shed 5 bases, with 10 bases lying between them. The germline V gene encodes CDR1 DFQATT and CDR2 SNEGSKA (reference sequence). This chain's CDR3 is CSGQSGDTQYF. CDR3 coding DNA: TGCAGTGGGCAAAGCGGAGATACGCAGTATTTT.

The J gene is TRBJ2-7, the V gene TRBV2; the D gene is possibly TRBD1 (5 bases). The germline V gene encodes CDR1 SNHLY and CDR2 FYNNEI. CDR3 size: 13 residues. The V and J ends lost 5 bases and 5 bases respectively, with 13 bases between them. CDR3 nucleotide sequence: TGTGCCAGCAGTTCGACAGCCACGAACGAGCAGTACTTC. Translation gives CASSSTATNEQYF.

The V gene is TRBV5-6, the J gene TRBJ2-7; D perhaps matches TRBD2 (5 bases). CDR3 length equals 12 residues. Deletions cut 0 bases from V and 4 bases from J, with 5 bases between. Germline CDR1 and CDR2: SGHDT and YYEEEE. Here the CDR3 reads CASSLGGYEQYF. The CDR3 coding sequence is TGTGCCAGCAGCTTGGGAGGGTACGAGCAGTACTTC.

The rearrangement joins TRBV28 to TRBJ2-3; 10 bases fit TRBD2. The CDR3 sequence is 16 residues long. V was clipped by 3 bases and J by 5 bases; unmatched bases: 8. Germline CDR1 MDHEN, CDR2 SYDVKM. DNA of the CDR3: TGTGCCAGCAGTTTCCTAGCGGGAGCCGCTCAAGATACGCAGTATTTT. Protein: CASSFLAGAAQDTQYF.

This chain links TRBV28 with TRBJ1-3; D uncertain. Between the trimmed V and J ends, which lost 2 bases and 3 bases, there was a span of 11 bases. The CDR3 covers 15 residues. Germline loops: CDR1 MDHEN, CDR2 SYDVKM. CDR3 nucleotides: TGTGCCAGCAGTTTAGGGCAGCCAAATGGAAACACCATATATTTT. Amino acids: CASSLGQPNGNTIYF.

V usage is TRBV2 and J usage is TRBJ2-3; tentative D call: TRBD1 (6 bases). The CDR3 length is 14 residues. The V end was cut by 2 bases, the J end by 6 bases, with 12 bases between. The germline V gene encodes CDR1 SNHLY and CDR2 FYNNEI. CDR3 region: CASSETNRVDTQYF. CDR3 nucleotides: TGTGCCAGCAGTGAAACGAACAGGGTGGATACGCAGTATTTT.

The chain uses TRBV6-5 and TRBJ2-1, with 14 bases that match TRBD2. With V trimmed by 8 bases and J by 7 bases, 7 bases remained unmatched. From germline, CDR1 is MNHEY and CDR2 SVGAGI. The CDR3 has 15 residues. The CDR3: CASPEGLAGVNEQFF. The DNA for the CDR3 is TGTGCCAGCCCAGAGGGACTAGCGGGAGTAAATGAGCAGTTCTTC.